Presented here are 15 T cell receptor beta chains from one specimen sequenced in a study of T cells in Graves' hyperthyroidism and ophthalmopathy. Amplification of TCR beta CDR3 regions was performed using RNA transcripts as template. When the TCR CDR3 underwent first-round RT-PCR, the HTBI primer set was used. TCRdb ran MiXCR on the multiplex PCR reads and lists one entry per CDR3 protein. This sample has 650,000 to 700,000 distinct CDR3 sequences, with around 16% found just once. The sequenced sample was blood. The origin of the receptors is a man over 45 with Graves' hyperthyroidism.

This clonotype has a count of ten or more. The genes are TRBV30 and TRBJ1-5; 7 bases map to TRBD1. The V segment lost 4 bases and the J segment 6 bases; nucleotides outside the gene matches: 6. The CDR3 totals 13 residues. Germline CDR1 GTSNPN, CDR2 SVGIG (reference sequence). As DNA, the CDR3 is TGTGCCTGGACTCCAGGGGGAGGTCAGCCCCAGCATTTT. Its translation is CAWTPGGGQPQHF.

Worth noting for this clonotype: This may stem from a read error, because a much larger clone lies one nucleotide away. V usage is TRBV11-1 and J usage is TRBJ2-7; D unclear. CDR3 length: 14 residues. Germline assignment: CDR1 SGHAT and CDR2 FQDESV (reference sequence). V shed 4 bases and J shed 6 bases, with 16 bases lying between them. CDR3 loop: CASSSRSEGTEQYF. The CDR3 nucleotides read TGTGCCAGCAGCTCCCGATCCGAAGGAACCGAGCAGTACTTC.

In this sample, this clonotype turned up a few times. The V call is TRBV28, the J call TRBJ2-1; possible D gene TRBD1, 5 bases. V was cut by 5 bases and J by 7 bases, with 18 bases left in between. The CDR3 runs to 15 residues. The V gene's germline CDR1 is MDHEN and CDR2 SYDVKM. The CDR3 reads CASSPSDTNGNEQFF. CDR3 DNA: TGTGCCAGCAGTCCCTCGGACACGAACGGTAATGAGCAGTTCTTC.

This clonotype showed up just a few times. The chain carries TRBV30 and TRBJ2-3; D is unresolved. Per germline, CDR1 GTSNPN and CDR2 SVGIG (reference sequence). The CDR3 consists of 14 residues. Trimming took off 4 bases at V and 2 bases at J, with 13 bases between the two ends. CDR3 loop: CAWTIGQATDTQYF. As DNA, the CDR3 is TGTGCCTGGACCATAGGGCAGGCCACAGATACGCAGTATTTT.

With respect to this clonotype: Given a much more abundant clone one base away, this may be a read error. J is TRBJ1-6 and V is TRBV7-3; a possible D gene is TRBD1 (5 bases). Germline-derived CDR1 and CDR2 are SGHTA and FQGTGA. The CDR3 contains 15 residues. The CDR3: CASSLMGTYNPPLHF. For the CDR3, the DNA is TGTGCCAGCAGCTTAATGGGGACTTATAATCCACCCCTCCACTTT. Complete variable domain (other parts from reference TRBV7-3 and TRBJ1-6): GAGVSQTPSNKVTEKGKYVELRCDPISGHTALYWYRQSLGQGPEFLIYFQGTGAADDSGLPNDRFFAVRPEGSVSTLKIQRTERGDSAVYLCASSLMGTYNPPLHFGNGTRLTVT.

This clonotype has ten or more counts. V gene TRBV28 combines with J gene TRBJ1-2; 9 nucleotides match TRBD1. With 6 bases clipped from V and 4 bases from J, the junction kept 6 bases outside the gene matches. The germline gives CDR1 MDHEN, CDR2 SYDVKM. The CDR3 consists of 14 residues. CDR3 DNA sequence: TGTGCCAGCAGCCGGGACAGGGCGGTCTATGGCTACACCTTC. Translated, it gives CASSRDRAVYGYTF.

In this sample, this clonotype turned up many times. CDR3 sequence (DNA): TGTGCCAGCAGCCCCGCCTACGAGCAGTACTTC. It specifies CASSPAYEQYF. This chain uses TRBV2 with TRBJ2-7; D not certain. V lost 6 bases to trimming and J lost 2 bases, with 5 bases between them. The CDR3 runs to 11 residues. Germline values: CDR1 SNHLY, CDR2 FYNNEI.

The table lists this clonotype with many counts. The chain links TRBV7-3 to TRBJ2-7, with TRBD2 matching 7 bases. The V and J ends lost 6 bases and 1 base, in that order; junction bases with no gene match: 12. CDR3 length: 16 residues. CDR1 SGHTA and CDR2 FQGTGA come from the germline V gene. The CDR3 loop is CASSLGAGSGSYEQYF. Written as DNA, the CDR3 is TGTGCCAGCAGTTTGGGCGCGGGTAGCGGGTCCTACGAGCAGTACTTC. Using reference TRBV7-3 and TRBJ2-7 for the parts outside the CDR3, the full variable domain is GAGVSQTPSNKVTEKGKYVELRCDPISGHTALYWYRQSLGQGPEFLIYFQGTGAADDSGLPNDRFFAVRPEGSVSTLKIQRTERGDSAVYLCASSLGAGSGSYEQYFGPGTRLTVT.

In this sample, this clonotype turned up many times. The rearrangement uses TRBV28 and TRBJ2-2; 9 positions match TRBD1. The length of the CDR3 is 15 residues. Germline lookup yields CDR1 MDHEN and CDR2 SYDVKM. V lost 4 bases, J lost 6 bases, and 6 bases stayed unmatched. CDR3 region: CASSSGQGVPGELFF. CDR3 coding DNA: TGTGCCAGCAGTTCGGGACAGGGAGTCCCCGGGGAGCTGTTTTTT.

The CDR3 coding sequence is TGTGCCAGCAGTTTAGGCATAGGGGGCGGCCAGTACTTC. This sequence encodes CASSLGIGGGQYF. The V call is TRBV28, the J call TRBJ2-5, with 7 bases fitting TRBD1. The V gene's germline CDR1 is MDHEN and CDR2 SYDVKM. V was pared by 2 bases and J by 10 bases, with 7 bases of the junction left unmatched. The CDR3 totals 13 residues.

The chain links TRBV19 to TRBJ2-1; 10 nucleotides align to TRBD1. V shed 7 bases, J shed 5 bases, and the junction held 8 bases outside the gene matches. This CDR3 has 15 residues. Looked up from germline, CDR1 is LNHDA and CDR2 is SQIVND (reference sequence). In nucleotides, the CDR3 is TGTGCCAGTACTTCCCGGGACAGGGGCCACAATGAGCAGTTCTTC. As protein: CASTSRDRGHNEQFF.

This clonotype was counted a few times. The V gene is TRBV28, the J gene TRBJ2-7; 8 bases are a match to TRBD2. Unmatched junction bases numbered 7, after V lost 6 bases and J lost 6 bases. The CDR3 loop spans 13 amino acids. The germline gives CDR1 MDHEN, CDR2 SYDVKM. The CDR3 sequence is CASSPGGPGEQYF. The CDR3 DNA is TGTGCCAGCAGCCCGGGAGGGCCCGGCGAGCAGTACTTC.

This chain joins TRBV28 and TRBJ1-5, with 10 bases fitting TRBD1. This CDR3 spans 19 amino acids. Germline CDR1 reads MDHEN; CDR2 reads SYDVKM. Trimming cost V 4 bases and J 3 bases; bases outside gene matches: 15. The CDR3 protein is CASSSPFPGQGTHNQPQHF. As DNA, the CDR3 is TGTGCCAGCAGTTCCCCGTTTCCGGGACAGGGGACCCACAATCAGCCCCAGCATTTT. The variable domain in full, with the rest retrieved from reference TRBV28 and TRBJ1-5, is DVKVTQSSRYLVKRTGEKVFLECVQDMDHENMFWYRQDPGLGLRLIYFSYDVKMKEKGDIPEGYSVSREKKERFSLILESASTNQTSMYLCASSSPFPGQGTHNQPQHFGDGTRLSIL.

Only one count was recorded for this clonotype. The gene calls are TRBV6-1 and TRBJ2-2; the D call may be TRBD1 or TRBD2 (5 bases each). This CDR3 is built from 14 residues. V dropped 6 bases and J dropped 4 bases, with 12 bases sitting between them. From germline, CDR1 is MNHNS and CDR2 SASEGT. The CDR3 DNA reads TGTGCCAGCAGCGGGGCATACCCCACCGGGGAGCTGTTTTTT. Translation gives CASSGAYPTGELFF.

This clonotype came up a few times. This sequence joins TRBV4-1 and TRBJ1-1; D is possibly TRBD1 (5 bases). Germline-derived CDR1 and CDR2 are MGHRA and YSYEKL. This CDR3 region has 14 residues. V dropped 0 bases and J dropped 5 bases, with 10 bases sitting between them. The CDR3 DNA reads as TGCGCCAGCAGCCAAGAATGGGGGATAACTGAAGCTTTCTTT. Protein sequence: CASSQEWGITEAFF.